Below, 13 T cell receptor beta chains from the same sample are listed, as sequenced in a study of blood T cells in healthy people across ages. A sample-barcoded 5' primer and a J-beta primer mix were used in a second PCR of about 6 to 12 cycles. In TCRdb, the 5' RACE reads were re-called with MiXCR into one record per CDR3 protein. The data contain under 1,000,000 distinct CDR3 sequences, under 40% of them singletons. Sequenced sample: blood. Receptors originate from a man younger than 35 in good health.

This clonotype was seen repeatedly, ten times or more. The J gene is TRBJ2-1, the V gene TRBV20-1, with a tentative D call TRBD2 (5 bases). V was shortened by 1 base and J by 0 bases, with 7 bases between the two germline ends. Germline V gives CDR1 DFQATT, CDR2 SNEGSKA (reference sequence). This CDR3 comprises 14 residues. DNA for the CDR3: TGCAGTGCTAGAGTACGGGGCTCCTACAATGAGCAGTTCTTC. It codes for CSARVRGSYNEQFF.

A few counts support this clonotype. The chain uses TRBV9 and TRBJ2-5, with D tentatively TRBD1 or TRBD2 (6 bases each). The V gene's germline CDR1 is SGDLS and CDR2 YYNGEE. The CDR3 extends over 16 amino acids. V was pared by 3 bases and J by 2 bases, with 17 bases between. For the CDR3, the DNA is TGTGCCAGCAGCGCCCCCGTTAAGGGGGGACAAGAGACCCAGTACTTC. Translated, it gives CASSAPVKGGQETQYF.

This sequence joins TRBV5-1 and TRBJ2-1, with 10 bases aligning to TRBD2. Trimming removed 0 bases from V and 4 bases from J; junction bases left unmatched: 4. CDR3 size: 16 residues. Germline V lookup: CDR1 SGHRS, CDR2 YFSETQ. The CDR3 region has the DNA TGCGCCAGCAGCTTGGATCGGACTAGCGGTTACAATGAGCAGTTCTTC. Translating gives CASSLDRTSGYNEQFF. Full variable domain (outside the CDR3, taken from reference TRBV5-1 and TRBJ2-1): KAGVTQTPRYLIKTRGQQVTLSCSPISGHRSVSWYQQTPGQGLQFLFEYFSETQRNKGNFPGRFSGRQFSNSRSEMNVSTLELGDSALYLCASSLDRTSGYNEQFFGPGTRLTVL.

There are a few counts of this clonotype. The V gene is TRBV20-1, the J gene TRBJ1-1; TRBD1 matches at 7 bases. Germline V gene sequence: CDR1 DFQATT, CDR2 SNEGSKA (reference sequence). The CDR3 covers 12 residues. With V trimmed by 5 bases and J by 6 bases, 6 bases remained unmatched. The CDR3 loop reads CSALQGVSEAFF. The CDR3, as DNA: TGCAGTGCTTTGCAGGGGGTCTCTGAAGCTTTCTTT.

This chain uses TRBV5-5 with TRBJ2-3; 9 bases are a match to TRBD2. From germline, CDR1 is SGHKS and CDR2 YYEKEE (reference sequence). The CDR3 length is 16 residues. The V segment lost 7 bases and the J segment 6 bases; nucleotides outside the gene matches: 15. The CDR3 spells CASQSLGLADADTQYF. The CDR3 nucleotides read TGTGCCAGCCAGAGTTTGGGACTAGCCGATGCCGATACGCAGTATTTT.

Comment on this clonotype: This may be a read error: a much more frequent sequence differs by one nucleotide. The CDR3, as DNA: TGTACCAGCAGCAATGACGGTCATTCCTACAATGAGCAGTTCTTC. Residues: CTSSNDGHSYNEQFF. V and J are TRBV21-1 and TRBJ2-1. TRBV21-1 is a known pseudogene. The CDR3 has 15 amino acids.

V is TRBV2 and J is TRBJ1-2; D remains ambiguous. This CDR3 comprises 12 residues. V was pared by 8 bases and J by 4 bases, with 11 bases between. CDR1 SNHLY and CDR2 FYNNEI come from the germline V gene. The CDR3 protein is CASFQNPYGYTF. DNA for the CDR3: TGTGCCAGCTTTCAGAACCCCTATGGCTACACCTTC. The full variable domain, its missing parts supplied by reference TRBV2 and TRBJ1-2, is EPEVTQTPSHQVTQMGQEVILRCVPISNHLYFYWYRQILGQKVEFLVSFYNNEISEKSEIFDDQFSVERPDGSNFTLKIRSTKLEDSAMYFCASFQNPYGYTFGSGTRLTVV.

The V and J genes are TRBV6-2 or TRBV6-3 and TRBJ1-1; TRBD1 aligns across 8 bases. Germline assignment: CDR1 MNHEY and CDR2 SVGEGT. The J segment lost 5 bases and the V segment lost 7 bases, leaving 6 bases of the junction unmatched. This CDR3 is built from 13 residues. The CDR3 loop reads CASTGQGETEAFF. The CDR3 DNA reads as TGTGCCAGCACCGGACAGGGAGAGACTGAAGCTTTCTTT.

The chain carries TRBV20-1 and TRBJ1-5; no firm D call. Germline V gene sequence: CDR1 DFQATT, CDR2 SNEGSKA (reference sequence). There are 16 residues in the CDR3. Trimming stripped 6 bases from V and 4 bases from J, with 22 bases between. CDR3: CSARDIFDGRNQPQHF. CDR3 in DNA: TGCAGTGCCCGTGACATATTCGACGGGAGAAATCAGCCCCAGCATTTT.

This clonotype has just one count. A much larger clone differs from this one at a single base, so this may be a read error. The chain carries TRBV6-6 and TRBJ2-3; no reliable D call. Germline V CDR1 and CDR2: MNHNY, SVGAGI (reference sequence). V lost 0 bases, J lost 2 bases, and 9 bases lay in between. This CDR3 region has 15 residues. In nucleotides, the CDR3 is TGTGCCAGCAGTTACTCGGCCAGGTACACAGATACGCAGTATTTT. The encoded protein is CASSYSARYTDTQYF.

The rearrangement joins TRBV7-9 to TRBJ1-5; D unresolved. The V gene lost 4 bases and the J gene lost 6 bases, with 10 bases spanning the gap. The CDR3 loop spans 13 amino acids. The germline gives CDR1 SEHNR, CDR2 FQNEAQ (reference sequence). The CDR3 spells CASSSPPPQPQHF. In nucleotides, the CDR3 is TGTGCCAGCAGCTCCCCACCCCCTCAGCCCCAGCATTTT.

The CDR3 region has the DNA TGCAGCGTTGCATTTGGACCTGAGCAGTTCTTC. Residues: CSVAFGPEQFF. The chain combines TRBV29-1 with TRBJ2-1; D is undetermined. The V end was cut by 4 bases, the J end by 9 bases, with 10 bases between. The CDR3 runs 11 residues. Looked up from germline, CDR1 is SQVTM and CDR2 is ANQGSEA.

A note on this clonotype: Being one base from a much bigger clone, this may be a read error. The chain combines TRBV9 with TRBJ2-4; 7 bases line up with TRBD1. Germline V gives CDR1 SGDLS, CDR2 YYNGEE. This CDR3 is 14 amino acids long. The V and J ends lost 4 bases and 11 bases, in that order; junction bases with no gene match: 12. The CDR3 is CASSPGQATDVQYF. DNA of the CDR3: TGTGCCAGCAGCCCTGGACAGGCTACTGATGTTCAGTACTTC.